The rows below give T cell receptor beta chains drawn from one sample of a study of CD8+CD57+ T cells in acquired aplastic anemia. Each CDR3 protein is one row after TCRdb ran MiXCR on the reads. The sample consists of some 200,000 distinct CDR3 sequences, just under 50% of them appearing once. What was sequenced was sorted CD4+, CD8+, or CD8+CD57+ T cells (not recorded which) from PBMCs. These receptors were obtained from a human donor with aplastic anemia. Each CDR3 is given with its conserved first and last residue. The D gene is left open where the match is weak. For some rows the clone size is stated as once, few or many, or as a class when expanded; others skip it.

cdr3_aa cdr3_nt j_call d_call v_call clone_size cdr3_length
CSARRDVAYEQYF TGCAGTGCTAGAAGGGATGTGGCCTACGAGCAGTACTTC TRBJ2-7 - TRBV20-1 - 13
CSVLDRSGNTIYF TGCAGTGTCCTGGACAGATCTGGAAACACCATATATTTT TRBJ1-3 - TRBV20-1 many 13
CSAIPGGGGEQFF TGCAGTGCCATCCCAGGGGGCGGGGGTGAGCAGTTCTTC TRBJ2-1 - TRBV20-1 - 13
CASTSGGGLRNEQYF TGTGCCAGCACCTCAGGTGGGGGGCTAAGGAACGAGCAGTACTTC TRBJ2-7 - TRBV7-2 many 15
CASSARRVVYTEAFF TGTGCCAGCAGTGCCCGCAGGGTTGTGTACACTGAAGCTTTCTTT TRBJ1-1 - TRBV2 few 15
CAIRGGEQNTEAFF TGTGCCATCAGGGGCGGGGAACAGAACACTGAAGCTTTCTTT TRBJ1-1 - TRBV10-3 - 14
CSASTGLVAEAFF TGCAGCGCCTCGACAGGGTTGGTGGCTGAAGCTTTCTTT TRBJ1-1 TRBD1 TRBV29-1 many 13
CRSLRDTSEAFF TGCAGATCACTCCGGGACACGTCTGAAGCTTTCTTT TRBJ1-1 - TRBV20-1 once 12
CAISSHTNEQFF TGTGCCATCAGTTCCCACACCAATGAGCAGTTCTTC TRBJ2-1 - TRBV10-3 - 12
CASSPPSESRGEQYF TGTGCCAGCTCACCACCATCGGAGAGCAGGGGCGAGCAGTACTTC TRBJ2-7 - TRBV18 few 15
CSARDLGRAGTDTQYF TGCAGTGCTAGAGATCTGGGCAGGGCGGGCACAGATACGCAGTATTTT TRBJ2-3 - TRBV20-1 - 16
CASSLARDEQYF TGTGCCAGCAGCTTAGCCCGGGACGAGCAGTACTTC TRBJ2-7 - TRBV7-6 many 12
CASSLTATGRNEKLFF TGTGCCAGCAGCTTAACCGCGACAGGGCGCAATGAAAAACTGTTTTTT TRBJ1-4 TRBD1 TRBV25-1 - 16
CASSRSGNLHEQYF TGTGCCAGTTCAAGGTCGGGGAATCTCCACGAGCAGTACTTC TRBJ2-7 - TRBV19 - 14
CASSLLTGNTEAFF TGTGCCAGTAGCCTTCTGACAGGGAACACTGAAGCTTTCTTT TRBJ1-1 - TRBV19 many 14
CASSEAGTTYEQYF TGTGCCAGCAGTGAAGCGGGGACCACCTACGAGCAGTACTTC TRBJ2-7 - TRBV6-1 - 14
CASSASSTNEKLFF TGTGCCAGCAGCGCTTCTTCAACTAATGAAAAACTGTTTTTT TRBJ1-4 - TRBV9 - 14
CASSIEGRYNEQFF TGTGCCAGTAGTATAGAGGGGCGCTACAATGAGCAGTTCTTC TRBJ2-1 - TRBV19 - 14
CATSDFGPGSAVDTQYF TGTGCCACCAGTGATTTCGGTCCAGGCTCCGCCGTAGATACGCAGTATTTT TRBJ2-3 - TRBV24-1 many 17
CASRRQLATGGFQETQYF TGTGCCAGCAGACGTCAGCTAGCGACGGGGGGTTTTCAAGAGACCCAGTACTTC TRBJ2-5 TRBD2 TRBV2 many 18
CASSRVWTGEGYEQYF TGTGCCAGTAGTAGGGTTTGGACAGGGGAGGGCTACGAGCAGTACTTC TRBJ2-7 TRBD1 TRBV19 many 16
CSVMGQAIPREQYF TGCAGCGTCATGGGGCAAGCTATACCGAGAGAGCAGTACTTC TRBJ2-7 - TRBV29-1 once 14
CATSRDRGGEKLFF TGTGCCACCAGCAGAGATCGCGGGGGTGAAAAACTGTTTTTT TRBJ1-4 - TRBV15 - 14
CASQANTGELFF TGTGCCAGCCAGGCGAACACCGGGGAGCTGTTTTTT TRBJ2-2 - TRBV19 few 12
CASSLRDRGNSPLHF TGTGCCAGCAGTTTACGAGACAGGGGTAATTCACCCCTCCACTTT TRBJ1-6 TRBD1 TRBV12-3/TRBV12-4 many 15
CATSDRTGFGSGNTIYF TGTGCCACCAGTGACAGGACAGGGTTCGGCTCTGGAAACACCATATATTTT TRBJ1-3 TRBD1 TRBV24-1 once 17
CTSAVGLPTWGGELFF TGTACCAGCGCAGTAGGACTCCCCACTTGGGGCGGGGAGCTGTTTTTT TRBJ2-2 - TRBV6-1 - 16
CASSARDLYTEAFF TGTGCCAGCAGCGCCAGGGATCTTTACACTGAAGCTTTCTTT TRBJ1-1 - TRBV7-2 many 14
CASSFPPSYGYTF TGTGCCAGCAGCTTTCCCCCTTCCTATGGCTACACCTTC TRBJ1-2 - TRBV7-9 - 13
CASSPNLYEQYF TGTGCCAGCAGCCCGAATCTGTACGAGCAGTACTTC TRBJ2-7 - TRBV7-8 - 12
CSARDGQINSPLHF TGCAGTGCTAGAGATGGCCAGATAAATTCACCCCTCCACTTT TRBJ1-6 - TRBV20-1 - 14
CASSLDYYNEQFF TGCGCCAGCAGCTTGGACTACTACAATGAGCAGTTCTTC TRBJ2-1 - TRBV5-1 many 13
CASSLSGDVEYEQYF TGTGCCAGCAGTTTATCGGGGGACGTGGAGTACGAGCAGTACTTC TRBJ2-7 - TRBV7-6 once 15
CASSSTGSTYEQYF TGCGCCAGCAGCTCGACAGGGTCCACCTACGAGCAGTACTTC TRBJ2-7 TRBD1 TRBV5-1 - 14
CASKGAGIETQYF TGTGCCAGCAAAGGGGCAGGGATAGAGACCCAGTACTTC TRBJ2-5 - TRBV2 - 13
CARRFGRGCYEQYF TGTGCCAGACGGTTCGGGAGGGGGTGCTACGAGCAGTACTTC TRBJ2-7 TRBD2 TRBV6-8 many 14
CASSDRWGHGKQVRQETQYF TGTGCCAGCAGTGACCGCTGGGGGCACGGGAAACAGGTCCGGCAAGAGACCCAGTACTTC TRBJ2-5 - TRBV6-4 - 20
CASSVSGMAGNTIYF TGTGCCAGCAGCGTATCAGGGATGGCCGGAAACACCATATATTTT TRBJ1-3 - TRBV9 many 15
CSARQDTNEKLFF TGCAGTGCTAGACAGGATACTAATGAAAAACTGTTTTTT TRBJ1-4 - TRBV20-1 - 13
CASSSGELSGANVLTF TGTGCCAGCAGCTCAGGGGAGCTCTCTGGGGCCAACGTCCTGACTTTC TRBJ2-6 - TRBV7-3 many 16
CSASRGGEGQGSEQCF TGCAGTGCTAGTAGGGGAGGGGAGGGCCAAGGATCCGAGCAGTGCTTC TRBJ2-7 TRBD2 TRBV20-1 - 16
CASRRGRSSDEQYF TGTGCCAGTAGAAGGGGCAGGAGTTCGGACGAGCAGTACTTC TRBJ2-7 - TRBV19 few 14
CSANQLRETQYF TGCAGTGCTAACCAGTTACGAGAGACCCAGTACTTC TRBJ2-5 - TRBV20-1 few 12
CASSQDQQRRFF TGTGCCAGCAGCCAAGACCAACAGAGACGGTTCTTC TRBJ2-1 - TRBV4-2 many 12
CASSLLATGETEAFF TGCGCCAGCAGCTTGTTGGCAACAGGGGAAACTGAAGCTTTCTTT TRBJ1-1 TRBD1 TRBV5-1 many 15
CASSSPSSRSALFF TGTGCCAGCAGTTCTCCATCCTCCCGGTCGGCACTGTTTTTT TRBJ1-4 - TRBV12-3/TRBV12-4 many 14
CASRTGGGYTF TGTGCCAGCAGGACAGGGGGCGGCTACACCTTC TRBJ1-2 TRBD1 TRBV12-3/TRBV12-4 - 11
CASSLARGLISNQPQHF TGTGCCAGCAGCTTAGCCAGGGGTTTGATTAGCAATCAGCCCCAGCATTTT TRBJ1-5 - TRBV7-2 many 17
CASSLVLAGGPTDTQYF TGCGCCAGCAGCTTGGTGCTAGCGGGGGGGCCAACAGATACGCAGTATTTT TRBJ2-3 TRBD2 TRBV5-1 - 17
CASTEDRGSYEQYF TGTGCCAGCACTGAGGACAGGGGCTCCTACGAGCAGTACTTC TRBJ2-7 TRBD1 TRBV2 medium-sized 14
CASSPRTGRDTQYF TGTGCCAGCAGTCCCCGGACGGGAAGAGATACGCAGTATTTT TRBJ2-3 - TRBV6-1 - 14
CASSLEGELFF TGTGCCAGCAGCCTGGAGGGGGAGCTGTTTTTT TRBJ2-2 - TRBV7-3 once 11
CATRGVGGTEAFF TGTGCCACCCGCGGCGTTGGGGGCACTGAAGCTTTCTTT TRBJ1-1 - TRBV24-1 many 13
CASSPTETNTEAFF TGTGCCAGTAGCCCGACAGAGACGAACACTGAAGCTTTCTTT TRBJ1-1 - TRBV19 few 14